What follows are 19 T cell receptor beta chains derived from one specimen sequenced in a study of OX40 agonist ivuxolimab in advanced cancers. Here immunoSEQ multiplex PCR was the method, and the copy in TCRdb shows in-frame clones only, minus some. The repertoire includes roughly 60,000 clones, approximately 87% of them detected once, and more than 4.5% sits in the top ten. Sequencing was performed on CD4+ or CD8+ T cells sorted from blood, taken in a trial of the OX40 agonist ivuxolimab. These TCRs come from an adult with an advanced solid tumor such as melanoma, head and neck, liver or kidney cancer.

J is TRBJ2-7 and V is TRBV5-1, with D possibly TRBD1 on 6 matching bases. The CDR3 has 14 amino acids. The V gene lost 4 bases and the J gene lost 1 base, with 12 bases spanning the gap. The germline V gene encodes CDR1 SGHRS and CDR2 YFSETQ. The CDR3 DNA follows: TGCGCCAGCAGCCGAGACAGGCAATCCTACGAGCAGTACTTC. This sequence encodes CASSRDRQSYEQYF. The full variable domain, rest sourced from reference TRBV5-1 and TRBJ2-7, is KAGVTQTPRYLIKTRGQQVTLSCSPISGHRSVSWYQQTPGQGLQFLFEYFSETQRNKGNFPGRFSGRQFSNSRSEMNVSTLELGDSALYLCASSRDRQSYEQYFGPGTRLTVT.

The V gene is TRBV5-1, the J gene TRBJ2-2; possible D gene TRBD2, 5 bases. The germline gives CDR1 SGHRS, CDR2 YFSETQ. The V and J ends lost 0 bases and 3 bases respectively, with 9 bases between them. The CDR3 loop spans 15 amino acids. CDR3 coding DNA: TGCGCCAGCAGCTTGGGGACTGCGGACACCGGGGAGCTGTTTTTT. Encoded protein: CASSLGTADTGELFF.

This clone was observed once. This chain uses TRBV7-8 with TRBJ2-1, with unresolved D. From germline, CDR1 is SGHVS and CDR2 FQNEAQ. V lost 5 bases to trimming and J lost 4 bases, with 9 bases between them. The CDR3 contains 13 residues. CDR3 amino acids: CASSPPQYNEQFF. CDR3 DNA sequence: TGTGCCAGCAGCCCCCCGCAGTACAATGAGCAGTTCTTC.

The CDR3 DNA reads TGTGCCAGCACGGGACAGGGGGCGAAGTCCGGGGAGCTGTTTTTT. It encodes CASTGQGAKSGELFF. This chain uses TRBV2 with TRBJ2-2; 12 bases are a match to TRBD1. Germline CDR1 reads SNHLY; CDR2 reads FYNNEI. The CDR3 sequence is 15 residues long. V trimming: 7 bases; J trimming: 6 bases; junction bases outside the gene matches: 6.

The chain uses TRBV6-1 and TRBJ2-7; D possibly corresponds to TRBD2 (6 bases). V gave up 7 bases and J gave up 0 bases, with 16 bases separating them. Germline assignment: CDR1 MNHNS and CDR2 SASEGT. This CDR3 is built from 15 residues. The chain's CDR3 is CASTGTVSLSYEQYF. DNA for the CDR3: TGTGCCAGCACCGGGACTGTTTCTCTCTCCTACGAGCAGTACTTC.

The count of this clone is one. The chain has TRBV28 and TRBJ2-3; D unclear. Trimming shortened V by 2 bases and J by 3 bases, and 3 bases separated the two germline ends. The CDR3 covers 12 residues. Looked up from germline, CDR1 is MDHEN and CDR2 is SYDVKM. CDR3 protein: CASSLGTDTQYF. Here the CDR3 DNA reads TGTGCCAGCAGTTTAGGGACAGATACGCAGTATTTT.

The J gene is TRBJ2-1, the V gene TRBV9; 12 bases are a match to TRBD2. The CDR3 has 18 amino acids. Germline lookup yields CDR1 SGDLS and CDR2 YYNGEE. The ends lost 0 bases at V and 5 bases at J; junction bases unmatched: 9. CDR3 nucleotides: TGTGCCAGCAGCGTAGAGCCTATACTAGCGGGGGGTAACAATGAGCAGTTCTTC. Its translation is CASSVEPILAGGNNEQFF.

In its sample, this clone was seen a few times. The genes are TRBV5-1 and TRBJ2-5; no reliable D call. The CDR3 consists of 12 residues. V lost 4 bases to trimming and J lost 9 bases, with 13 bases between them. CDR1 and CDR2 from the germline V gene are SGHRS and YFSETQ. The CDR3 DNA reads TGCGCCAGCAGCCAGGACCTCCCTCCCCAGTACTTC. It is translated as CASSQDLPPQYF.

The chain carries TRBV7-9 and TRBJ2-3; D could derive from TRBD1 or TRBD2 (6 bases each). V shed 4 bases and J shed 5 bases, with 13 bases lying between them. The CDR3 sequence is 14 residues long. Germline values: CDR1 SEHNR, CDR2 FQNEAQ (reference sequence). The CDR3 DNA sequence: TGTGCCAGCAGCTCGTCCGAGGGGGGAGATACGCAGTATTTT. Protein product: CASSSSEGGDTQYF.

This sequence joins TRBV10-3 and TRBJ2-3; a possible D gene is TRBD1 (5 bases). This CDR3 region has 14 residues. Germline V CDR1 and CDR2: ENHRY, SYGVKD. V lost 1 base and J 0 bases, leaving 5 bases between the germline ends. The CDR3 bases are TGTGCCATCAGTGAGTGGGGCAGCACAGATACGCAGTATTTT. Amino acid sequence: CAISEWGSTDTQYF.

The chain uses TRBV5-1 and TRBJ2-2; no firm D call. This CDR3 comprises 14 residues. CDR1 is SGHRS and CDR2 is YFSETQ in the germline V gene. Trimming removed 4 bases from V and 4 bases from J, with 11 bases in between. CDR3 amino acids: CASSRDGATGELFF. CDR3 DNA: TGCGCCAGCAGCCGCGACGGAGCCACCGGGGAGCTGTTTTTT.

CDR3 DNA: TGTGCCAGCAGCCCCAGGGGGCTGGCCGGGGAGCTGTTTTTT. Encoded protein: CASSPRGLAGELFF. The chain is built from TRBV13 and TRBJ2-2, with TRBD1 identical over 8 bases. The CDR3 has 14 amino acids. CDR1 PRHDT and CDR2 FYEKMQ come from the germline V gene (reference sequence). V shed 5 bases and J 6 bases; nucleotides not matched to a gene: 5.

In nucleotides, the CDR3 is TGTGCCAGCAGCTTTGGTAGTCGGGTCCCCCCCACCGGGGAGCTGTTTTTT. This encodes CASSFGSRVPPTGELFF. The chain uses TRBV11-2 and TRBJ2-2, with D uncertain. The ends were cut back, 3 bases at V and 4 bases at J, with 18 bases in the middle. There are 17 residues in the CDR3. CDR1 and CDR2 (germline): SGHAT, FQNNGV.

This clone was detected only once. The genes are TRBV5-1 and TRBJ1-2; D perhaps matches TRBD1 (6 bases). This CDR3 contains 19 residues. V lost 0 bases, J lost 0 bases, and 21 bases lay in between. Germline CDR1 reads SGHRS; CDR2 reads YFSETQ. The CDR3 DNA follows: TGCGCCAGCAGCTTGGGGCAGGGGCATGTCCTCCTGACTAACTATGGCTACACCTTC. Amino acid sequence: CASSLGQGHVLLTNYGYTF.

The CDR3 protein is CASSSDRWDTQYF. CDR3 bases: TGTGCCAGCAGCTCGGACAGGTGGGATACGCAGTATTTT. The V call is TRBV11-2, the J call TRBJ2-3; 7 bases match TRBD1. The germline V gene has CDR1 SGHAT and CDR2 FQNNGV. Unmatched junction bases numbered 4, after V lost 4 bases and J lost 6 bases. The CDR3 extends over 13 amino acids.

The rearrangement joins TRBV28 to TRBJ1-1; D is unresolved. Looked up from germline, CDR1 is MDHEN and CDR2 is SYDVKM. The CDR3 sequence is 12 residues long. Trimming shortened V by 3 bases and J by 7 bases, and 9 bases separated the two germline ends. CDR3 loop: CASSLAGFEAFF. Written as DNA, the CDR3 is TGTGCCAGCAGTTTGGCCGGGTTTGAAGCTTTCTTT.

This rearrangement joins TRBV19 to TRBJ1-3, with D tentatively TRBD1 (6 bases). The CDR3 runs 14 residues. Deletions cut 3 bases from V and 2 bases from J, with 8 bases between. Germline loops: CDR1 LNHDA, CDR2 SQIVND (reference sequence). CDR3 coding DNA: TGTGCCAGTAGTATCAGGGGACCTGGAAACACCATATATTTT. Translation: CASSIRGPGNTIYF.

The V gene is TRBV7-9, the J gene TRBJ2-3; D is ambiguous. The CDR3 runs 13 residues. V lost 3 bases to trimming and J lost 1 base, with 5 bases between them. CDR1 is SEHNR, CDR2 FQNEAQ, per germline (reference sequence). The CDR3 nucleotides are TGTGCCAGCAGCTTCGGAGGCACAGATACGCAGTATTTT. It encodes CASSFGGTDTQYF.

The rearrangement links TRBV5-6 to TRBJ1-6; 8 bases fit TRBD1. The CDR3 runs 15 residues. With 4 bases clipped from V and 7 bases from J, the junction kept 7 bases outside the gene matches. CDR1 and CDR2 from the germline V gene are SGHDT and YYEEEE. CDR3 nucleotides: TGTGCCAGCAGCCGAGGACAGGGTTTGAATTCACCCCTCCACTTT. It translates to CASSRGQGLNSPLHF.